The 26 T cell receptor beta chains given below trace back to one sample, sequenced in a study of T cell responses to AZD1222 COVID-19 vaccine. Produced via immunoSEQ multiplex PCR; TCRdb's table is partial and in-frame only. The sample carries around 150,000 clones, 94% recorded once. The sequences come from peripheral blood, collected 28 days after the second AZD1222 dose. The origin of the receptors is an adult who received the AZD1222 COVID-19 vaccine.

The chain has TRBV7-2 and TRBJ1-3, with TRBD1 matching over 8 bases. The CDR3 is 15 residues long. The V and J ends lost 4 bases and 4 bases, in that order; junction bases with no gene match: 6. From germline, CDR1 is SGHTA and CDR2 FQGNSA. Written as DNA, the CDR3 is TGTGCCAGCAGCTCCTCGACAGGGGTCGGAAACACCATATATTTT. It yields the protein CASSSSTGVGNTIYF.

The V and J genes are TRBV20-1 and TRBJ2-7, with 7 bases identical to TRBD2. Losses at the gene ends were 3 bases for V and 3 bases for J; bases not matched to a gene: 5. This CDR3 spans 13 amino acids. CDR1 and CDR2 from the germline V gene are DFQATT and SNEGSKA (reference sequence). For the CDR3, the DNA is TGCAGTGCTAGTCGGGCTAGCGGCTACGAGCAGTACTTC. Its protein is CSASRASGYEQYF.

This sequence joins TRBV7-8 and TRBJ2-2; unclear D gene. This CDR3 has 14 amino acids. CDR1 SGHVS and CDR2 FQNEAQ come from the germline V gene. V was trimmed by 5 bases and J by 0 bases, leaving 7 bases between them. The CDR3 DNA reads TGTGCCAGCAGCCGAGGCTCGAACACCGGGGAGCTGTTTTTT. Translation: CASSRGSNTGELFF.

The chain combines TRBV3-1 (or the pseudogene TRBV3-2) with TRBJ1-2, with D maybe TRBD1 (6 bases). Germline V gene sequence: CDR1 LGHDT, CDR2 YNNKEL (reference sequence). V was shortened by 7 bases and J by 7 bases, with 16 bases between the two germline ends. This CDR3 comprises 13 residues. Written as DNA, the CDR3 is TGTGCCAGCACCCTGGGGGGGGCCGGTGGCTACACCTTC. This encodes CASTLGGAGGYTF.

In this sample, this clone turned up once. This chain connects TRBV27 to TRBJ2-7; no firm D call. V dropped 1 base and J dropped 5 bases, with 15 bases sitting between them. Germline V gene data show CDR1 as MNHEY and CDR2 as SMNVEV (reference sequence). The CDR3 runs to 15 residues. CDR3 nucleotide sequence: TGTGCCAGCAGTTTATTTATGGGGTCTAAGGACGAGCAGTACTTC. Its protein is CASSLFMGSKDEQYF.

The chain joins TRBV7-9 to TRBJ2-7, with 9 bases matching TRBD2. CDR1 and CDR2 from the germline V gene are SEHNR and FQNEAQ (reference sequence). This CDR3 contains 14 residues. V trimming: 7 bases; J trimming: 7 bases; junction bases outside the gene matches: 11. The chain's CDR3 is CASIGGSGREEQYF. CDR3 nucleotide sequence: TGTGCCAGCATCGGGGGTAGCGGGAGAGAGGAGCAGTACTTC.

CDR3 DNA: TGTGCCAGCAGCTTAGACCGGGGCCAAGAGACCCAGTACTTC. Amino acid sequence: CASSLDRGQETQYF. The genes are TRBV11-1 and TRBJ2-5; possibly TRBD2 for D (5 bases). Germline CDR1 is SGHAT and CDR2 is FQDESV (reference sequence). CDR3 length: 14 amino acids. Trimming stripped 1 base from V and 1 base from J, with 7 bases between. The full variable domain, rest sourced from reference TRBV11-1 and TRBJ2-5, is EAEVAQSPRYKITEKSQAVAFWCDPISGHATLYWYRQILGQGPELLVQFQDESVVDDSQLPKDRFSAERLKGVDSTLKIQPAELGDSAMYLCASSLDRGQETQYFGPGTRLLVL.

This clone was seen just once. The V call is TRBV5-3, the J call TRBJ2-5; tentatively, D is TRBD2 (6 bases). TRBV5-3 is sorted into the ORF group, with uncertain function. This CDR3 has 14 residues. V was shortened by 2 bases and J by 2 bases, with 10 bases between the two germline ends. CDR3 nucleotides: TGTGCCAGAAGCTTCCGGGAGAGACAAGAGACCCAGTACTTC. Its protein is CARSFRERQETQYF.

The chain combines TRBV19 with TRBJ2-3; TRBD2 agrees at 8 bases. Germline CDR1 reads LNHDA; CDR2 reads SQIVND (reference sequence). This CDR3 has 16 residues. V shed 5 bases and J 4 bases; nucleotides not matched to a gene: 11. CDR3 nucleotides: TGTGCCAGTAGTGGTCAGCGGGAGTTATGGGCAGATACGCAGTATTTT. This gives the protein CASSGQRELWADTQYF.

This clone was recorded once. At one end, the junction sequence differs from germline, possibly due to a read error. In nucleotides, the CDR3 is TGTGCCAGCAGTGTCCCCGAGGACAGGGCCCCCCTTAGCTATGGCCACACCTTC. Protein product: CASSVPEDRAPLSYGHTF. The genes are TRBV2 and TRBJ1-2, with 8 bases identical to TRBD1. There are 18 residues in the CDR3. CDR1 and CDR2 from the germline V gene are SNHLY and FYNNEI.

The V and J genes are TRBV4-1 and TRBJ2-7, with a weak D call TRBD2 (5 bases). CDR3 length: 15 amino acids. V lost 0 bases to trimming and J lost 0 bases, with 9 bases between them. Germline CDR1 MGHRA, CDR2 YSYEKL. As DNA, the CDR3 is TGCGCCAGCAGCCAAGACGAGCGGACCTCCTACGAGCAGTACTTC. Its protein product is CASSQDERTSYEQYF.

CDR3 sequence reads: CASSFDRGLTEAFF. Here the CDR3 DNA reads TGTGCCAGCAGCTTCGACAGGGGGCTCACTGAAGCTTTCTTT. The J gene is TRBJ1-1, the V gene TRBV5-4; 10 nucleotides match TRBD1. Germline loops: CDR1 SGHNT, CDR2 YYREEE (reference sequence). The length of the CDR3 is 14 residues. V dropped 2 bases and J dropped 4; count of bases not matched to a gene: 2.

This rearrangement joins TRBV6-5 to TRBJ1-6, with 7 nucleotides matching TRBD1. The length of the CDR3 is 15 residues. V trimming: 7 bases; J trimming: 8 bases; junction bases outside the gene matches: 11. Germline assignment: CDR1 MNHEY and CDR2 SVGAGI. The CDR3 region has the DNA TGTGCCAGCACCGTCGTCCGGGACAGTCATTCACCCCTCCACTTT. Its translation: CASTVVRDSHSPLHF.

V and J are TRBV5-1 and TRBJ1-5, with 7 bases lining up with TRBD1. Trimming took 2 bases from V and 2 from J; bases not matched to a gene: 4. Germline lookup yields CDR1 SGHRS and CDR2 YFSETQ. The CDR3 totals 15 residues. CDR3 sequence: CASSLTGTGNQPQHF. The CDR3 nucleotides are TGCGCCAGCAGCTTAACCGGGACAGGCAATCAGCCCCAGCATTTT.

This clone was seen more than once but under ten times. The rearrangement links TRBV4-2 to TRBJ2-5, with TRBD2 matching over 8 bases. With 0 bases clipped from V and 4 bases from J, the junction kept 7 bases outside the gene matches. The germline CDR1 and CDR2 sequences are LGHNA and YNFKEQ. The CDR3 covers 16 residues. In nucleotides, the CDR3 is TGTGCCAGCAGCCAAGAAATGAGGCTAGCGGGAGAGACCCAGTACTTC. Translated, it gives CASSQEMRLAGETQYF.

The chain joins TRBV19 to TRBJ1-5; D is undetermined. The CDR3 spans 15 residues. V gave up 4 bases and J gave up 2 bases, with 12 bases separating them. Per the germline V gene, CDR1 is LNHDA and CDR2 is SQIVND (reference sequence). CDR3 sequence (DNA): TGTGCCAGTAGTAAGGAAATCAGTCGCAATCAGCCCCAGCATTTT. As protein: CASSKEISRNQPQHF.

This clone was counted a single time. The genes are TRBV12-3 or TRBV12-4 and TRBJ1-2; D remains unclear. The CDR3 consists of 11 residues. V dropped 5 bases and J dropped 10 bases, with 11 bases sitting between them. CDR3 residues: CASSLNRDYTF. In nucleotides, the CDR3 is TGTGCCAGCAGTCTAAATAGGGACTACACCTTC.

The gene calls are TRBV4-2 and TRBJ2-1; 11 bases match TRBD2. The CDR3 covers 16 residues. The junction had 6 bases not matched to a gene; V was cut back by 3 bases and J by 5 bases. CDR1 and CDR2 (germline): LGHNA, YNFKEQ. The CDR3 DNA reads TGTGCCAGCAGCCACCCGGGACTAGCGGTCGACAATGAGCAGTTCTTC. Translating it yields CASSHPGLAVDNEQFF.

The V and J genes are TRBV6-5 and TRBJ2-1, with D possibly TRBD2 on 6 matching bases. CDR1 is MNHEY, CDR2 SVGAGI, per germline. This CDR3 region has 16 residues. Between the trimmed V and J ends, which lost 0 bases and 1 base, there was a span of 10 bases. DNA of the CDR3: TGTGCCAGCAGTTACTCCGGGCGGGGTTCCTACAATGAGCAGTTCTTC. It translates to CASSYSGRGSYNEQFF.

The gene calls are TRBV6-5 and TRBJ2-1; D is perhaps TRBD2 (5 bases). This CDR3 region has 14 residues. Germline CDR1 and CDR2: MNHEY and SVGAGI. The V end was cut by 0 bases, the J end by 4 bases, with 7 bases between. The CDR3 loop is CASSYSDSYNEQFF. The CDR3 coding sequence is TGTGCCAGCAGTTACTCGGACTCGTACAATGAGCAGTTCTTC.

This sequence joins TRBV7-8 and TRBJ1-5; weak D call: TRBD1 (6 bases). The germline V and J ends were trimmed by 5 bases and 0 bases, with 11 bases remaining between them. There are 15 residues in the CDR3. The germline CDR1 and CDR2 sequences are SGHVS and FQNEAQ. The CDR3 spells CASSTRQDSNQPQHF. CDR3 sequence (DNA): TGTGCCAGCAGCACGCGACAGGATAGCAATCAGCCCCAGCATTTT.

The CDR3 loop reads CSVAGSSYNEQFF. The DNA for the CDR3 is TGCAGCGTTGCGGGGAGCTCCTACAATGAGCAGTTCTTC. The V gene is TRBV29-1, the J gene TRBJ2-1; D possibly corresponds to TRBD2 (5 bases). This CDR3 region has 13 residues. The V end was cut by 4 bases, the J end by 0 bases, with 7 bases between. CDR1 SQVTM and CDR2 ANQGSEA come from the germline V gene.

The J gene is TRBJ1-1, the V gene TRBV11-2; D gene uncertain. The CDR3 contains 15 residues. Between the trimmed V and J ends, which lost 5 bases and 4 bases, there was a span of 17 bases. Germline V lookup: CDR1 SGHAT, CDR2 FQNNGV. CDR3 sequence: CASSLARPSGTEAFF. The CDR3 DNA is TGTGCCAGCAGCCTCGCCAGGCCCTCGGGCACTGAAGCTTTCTTT.

The chain recombines TRBV27 with TRBJ2-3; the match to TRBD2 covers 12 bases. V was clipped by 5 bases and J by 3 bases; unmatched bases: 3. CDR1 is MNHEY and CDR2 is SMNVEV in the germline V gene (reference sequence). This CDR3 region has 15 residues. The DNA for the CDR3 is TGTGCCAGCAGTCAGCTAGCGGGAGGGACAGATACGCAGTATTTT. This gives the protein CASSQLAGGTDTQYF.

This clone occurred once. This chain connects TRBV18 to TRBJ2-2; 7 bases are shared with TRBD1. Germline assignment: CDR1 KGHSH and CDR2 LQKENI. This CDR3 contains 16 residues. V shed 3 bases and J 1 base; nucleotides not matched to a gene: 5. The CDR3 protein is CASSPLGQENTGELFF. CDR3 in DNA: TGTGCCAGCTCACCTCTCGGACAGGAGAACACCGGGGAGCTGTTTTTT.

The gene calls are TRBV6-6 and TRBJ1-1; D unresolved. This CDR3 contains 16 residues. Germline V gene data show CDR1 as MNHNY and CDR2 as SVGAGI (reference sequence). Trimming left V 2 bases short and J 1 base short, with 14 bases between. For the CDR3, the DNA is TGTGCCAGCAGTTACCCCAAAGGAGGTTGGAACACTGAAGCTTTCTTT. It encodes CASSYPKGGWNTEAFF.